This T cell receptor (beta chain) was sequenced in a study of T-cell reconstitution after alpha-beta-depleted transplantation in children. The CDR3 length is 16 residues. Trimming left V 5 bases short and J 0 bases short, with 16 bases between. The germline gives CDR1 DFQATT, CDR2 SNEGSKA (reference sequence). This clonotype was seen more than once but under ten times. Unique molecular identifiers featured in how the TCRbeta library was prepared. TCRdb re-derived calls from the PCR reads in MiXCR, one entry per CDR3 protein. The sample contains around 400,000 distinct CDR3 sequences, about 11% of which appear only once.

This clonotype was sampled from a human donor who donated a stem cell graft to a child with acute myeloid leukemia. The sequencing here drew on PBMCs from the stem cell graft donor, taken from the stem cell graft. This sequence joins TRBV20-1 and TRBJ2-2; the D gene is possibly TRBD2 (5 bases). CDR3 sequence: CSAPPSGRPNTGELFF. CDR3 bases: TGCAGTGCTCCACCCAGCGGCCGACCGAACACCGGGGAGCTGTTTTTT.